The rows below give T cell receptor beta chains drawn from one sample of a study of T cell repertoires in cytomegalovirus infection. TCRdb called the reads again in MiXCR, with one record for every CDR3 protein. The sample includes just under 550,000 distinct CDR3 sequences, less than 30% of them seen just once. What was sequenced was PBMCs. Receptors originate from a human donor in good health (CMV status not recorded). Some clones in this sample may be carry-over from other donors' samples. Both conserved end residues are part of each CDR3. D genes are given only for firm matches. Clone sizes are given selectively: once, few, many, or a class where the clone is expanded.

v_call	d_call	clone_size	j_call	cdr3_aa	cdr3_nt
TRBV14	NA	NA	TRBJ1-5	CASSQGFNQPQHF	TGTGCCAGCAGCCAGGGTTTTAATCAGCCCCAGCATTTT
TRBV28	TRBD1	NA	TRBJ2-7	CASSSGDRGLSEKYF	TGTGCCAGCAGCTCGGGGGACAGGGGGCTAAGCGAGAAGTACTTC
TRBV2	NA	few	TRBJ1-5	CASGGGKDQPQHF	TGTGCCAGCGGGGGAGGGAAGGATCAGCCCCAGCATTTT
TRBV15	TRBD2	once	TRBJ2-3	CATSRDILAGPTDTQYF	TGTGCCACCAGCAGAGATATCCTAGCGGGGCCCACAGATACGCAGTATTTT
TRBV7-2	TRBD1	few	TRBJ2-7	CASRQGRQGAAYEQYF	TGTGCCAGCAGACAGGGACGACAGGGGGCGGCCTACGAGCAGTACTTC
TRBV7-8	NA	many	TRBJ2-7	CASSSNLAAYEQYF	TGTGCCAGCAGTTCTAACCTAGCAGCCTACGAGCAGTACTTC
TRBV28	NA	many	TRBJ2-7	CASTRPSHYEQYF	TGTGCCAGCACCCGCCCCTCACACTACGAGCAGTACTTC
TRBV7-2	NA	many	TRBJ2-3	CASSLEGRLSTDTQYF	TGTGCCAGCAGCTTAGAAGGGCGACTTAGCACAGATACGCAGTATTTT
TRBV12-3/TRBV12-4	NA	NA	TRBJ1-1	CASSENPDWNTEAFF	TGTGCCAGCAGTGAAAATCCCGACTGGAACACTGAAGCTTTCTTT
TRBV29-1	NA	few	TRBJ2-6	CSVEKGPGANVLTF	TGCAGCGTTGAAAAAGGCCCTGGGGCCAACGTCCTGACTTTC
TRBV7-9	TRBD2	few	TRBJ2-7	CASSSWTSGVSYEQYF	TGTGCCAGCAGCTCCTGGACTAGCGGTGTTTCCTACGAGCAGTACTTC
TRBV29-1	TRBD1	NA	TRBJ2-5	CSVKQGAETQYF	TGCAGCGTTAAACAGGGGGCGGAGACCCAGTACTTC
TRBV6-6	NA	few	TRBJ2-3	CASSYSVAGLADTQYF	TGTGCCAGCAGTTACTCGGTAGCAGGGTTGGCAGATACGCAGTATTTT
TRBV5-1	TRBD1	few	TRBJ2-5	CASSLPSGTEQETQYF	TGCGCCAGCAGCTTGCCCTCCGGGACAGAACAAGAGACCCAGTACTTC
TRBV7-3	NA	many	TRBJ1-1	CASSLGTGSTEAFF	TGTGCCAGCAGCTTAGGCACAGGGAGCACTGAAGCTTTCTTT
TRBV7-8	NA	many	TRBJ2-3	CASSLAGTQPTDTQYF	TGTGCCAGCAGCTTAGCAGGGACACAGCCCACAGATACGCAGTATTTT
TRBV7-2	TRBD1	few	TRBJ2-1	CASSVGDRGRSEQFF	TGTGCCAGCAGCGTAGGGGACAGGGGGCGGAGTGAGCAGTTCTTC
TRBV12-3/TRBV12-4	TRBD1	many	TRBJ1-3	CASSSAGQGRSGNTIYF	TGTGCCAGCAGCTCTGCGGGACAGGGACGCTCTGGAAACACCATATATTTT
TRBV28	NA	NA	TRBJ2-7	CASSLGRLLMNEQYF	TGTGCCAGCAGTTTAGGCCGGCTACTGATGAACGAGCAGTACTTC
TRBV11-3	NA	few	TRBJ2-7	CASSLVHEAVPYEQYF	TGTGCCAGCAGCTTAGTTCACGAGGCCGTCCCCTACGAGCAGTACTTC
TRBV29-1	NA	NA	TRBJ2-5	CSVPDYQETQYF	TGCAGCGTTCCAGACTATCAAGAGACCCAGTACTTC
TRBV7-2	NA	NA	TRBJ2-1	CASSKGASLAHNEQFF	TGTGCCAGCAGCAAAGGGGCCTCGCTCGCACACAATGAGCAGTTCTTC
TRBV30	TRBD2	few	TRBJ2-1	CAWSLAGVREQFF	TGTGCCTGGAGTTTAGCGGGAGTGCGGGAGCAGTTCTTC
TRBV12-3/TRBV12-4	TRBD2	many	TRBJ2-5	CASSRNQLAGETQYF	TGTGCCAGCAGTCGAAATCAACTAGCGGGAGAGACCCAGTACTTC
TRBV3-1	NA	NA	TRBJ2-2	CASSQDSRTRDTGELFF	TGTGCCAGCAGCCAAGATAGTAGGACCCGGGACACCGGGGAGCTGTTTTTT
TRBV30	NA	NA	TRBJ2-5	CAFGGREETQYF	TGTGCCTTCGGGGGCAGGGAAGAGACCCAGTACTTC
TRBV6-7	NA	NA	TRBJ2-1	CASSHHQPSRLQGVSYNEQFF	TGTGCCAGCAGCCACCACCAGCCTAGCAGACTCCAAGGGGTTTCCTACAATGAGCAGTTCTTC
TRBV10-2	NA	NA	TRBJ2-1	CAIETGQGNNEQFF	TGCGCCATTGAGACTGGCCAGGGGAACAATGAGCAGTTCTTC
TRBV12-3/TRBV12-4	NA	few	TRBJ2-3	CASSLGAASTDTQYF	TGTGCCAGCAGTTTAGGGGCGGCTAGCACAGATACGCAGTATTTT
TRBV7-3	NA	few	TRBJ2-2	CASSATPDRSGELFF	TGTGCCAGCAGCGCTACCCCAGACCGGTCCGGGGAGCTGTTTTTT
TRBV20-1	TRBD1	few	TRBJ2-7	CSALTVQGVSYEQYF	TGCAGTGCCCTAACCGTACAGGGGGTATCCTACGAGCAGTACTTC
TRBV6-1	TRBD2	many	TRBJ2-1	CASSIPSGRVYEQFF	TGTGCCAGCAGTATCCCTAGCGGGAGGGTATATGAGCAGTTCTTC
TRBV20-1	NA	few	TRBJ2-7	CSATLDGSYEQYF	TGCAGTGCTACCCTGGACGGCTCCTACGAGCAGTACTTC
TRBV20-1	TRBD2	few	TRBJ2-3	CSALTSGNTDTQYF	TGCAGTGCCCTGACTAGCGGGAACACGGATACGCAGTATTTT
TRBV19	NA	NA	TRBJ1-2	CASSVLTGSYTF	TGTGCCAGTAGTGTCCTGACAGGCAGCTACACCTTC
TRBV12-3/TRBV12-4	TRBD1	NA	TRBJ1-2	CASEDRVHYGYTF	TGTGCCAGCGAAGACAGGGTGCACTATGGCTACACCTTC
TRBV7-8	NA	few	TRBJ2-3	CASSLAVSRSTDTQYF	TGTGCCAGCAGCTTAGCGGTTAGTAGGAGCACAGATACGCAGTATTTT
TRBV6-2/TRBV6-3	TRBD1	NA	TRBJ2-7	CASSPRQGNRHEQYF	TGTGCCAGCAGTCCCCGACAGGGGAATCGTCACGAGCAGTACTTC
TRBV20-1	NA	NA	TRBJ2-3	CSAVENGPDTQYF	TGCAGTGCTGTAGAAAATGGGCCAGATACGCAGTATTTT
TRBV6-2/TRBV6-3	NA	few	TRBJ2-1	CASSYSPYNEQFF	TGTGCCAGCAGTTACTCCCCCTACAATGAGCAGTTCTTC
TRBV12-3/TRBV12-4	TRBD1	many	TRBJ2-7	CASRLTGGLSYEQYF	TGTGCCAGCAGACTGACAGGGGGCCTCTCCTACGAGCAGTACTTC
TRBV6-4	TRBD2	NA	TRBJ2-6	CASSPGGGAGANVLTF	TGTGCCAGCAGTCCCGGGGGGGGCGCTGGGGCCAACGTCCTGACTTTC